This TCR beta chain is drawn from a study of blood T cell repertoires in COVID-19. Across the study: Donors in the United States, Italy and Spain gave samples during acute or convalescent COVID-19. PBMCs, B-cell-depleted T cells, or T cells were the source of the cDNA or gDNA that made up the material.

In the original processing: The assay estimated nucleated cells by amplifying reference gene primers. The assay was immunoSEQ multiplex PCR, and TCRdb's table has in-frame clones only and misses some. For V, J and clone size, that table is used; D and trimming come from the DNA. The repertoire consists of 75,000 to 95,000 clones, with over 80% occurring once and the leading ten covering over 15%. The CDR3 runs 16 residues. CDR1 and CDR2 (germline): ENHRY, SYGVKD. Trimming removed 4 bases from V and 5 bases from J; junction bases left unmatched: 4. This sequence originates from an elderly man with active or convalescent COVID-19. Sequences were obtained from peripheral blood. V gene TRBV10-3 combines with J gene TRBJ2-1; 14 positions match TRBD2. CDR3 residues: CAISVGTSGSHNEQFF. The CDR3 nucleotides read TGTGCCATCAGTGTCGGGACTAGCGGGAGCCACAATGAGCAGTTCTTC.